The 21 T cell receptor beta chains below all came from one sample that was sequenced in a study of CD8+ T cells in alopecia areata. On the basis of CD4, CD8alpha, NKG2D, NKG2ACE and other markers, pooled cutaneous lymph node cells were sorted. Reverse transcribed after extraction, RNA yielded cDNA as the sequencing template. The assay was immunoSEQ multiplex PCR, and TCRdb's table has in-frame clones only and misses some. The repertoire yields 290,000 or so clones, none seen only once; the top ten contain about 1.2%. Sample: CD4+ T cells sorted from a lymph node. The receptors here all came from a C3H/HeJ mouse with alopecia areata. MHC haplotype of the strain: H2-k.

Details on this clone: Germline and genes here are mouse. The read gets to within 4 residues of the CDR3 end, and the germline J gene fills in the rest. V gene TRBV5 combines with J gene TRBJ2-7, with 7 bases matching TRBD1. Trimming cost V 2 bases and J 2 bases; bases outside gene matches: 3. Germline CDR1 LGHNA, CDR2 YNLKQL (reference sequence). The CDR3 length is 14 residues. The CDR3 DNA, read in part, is TGTGCCAGCAGCCAAACCGGGACAGCCTAT. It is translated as CASSQTGTAY. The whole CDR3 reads CASSQTGTAYEQYF.

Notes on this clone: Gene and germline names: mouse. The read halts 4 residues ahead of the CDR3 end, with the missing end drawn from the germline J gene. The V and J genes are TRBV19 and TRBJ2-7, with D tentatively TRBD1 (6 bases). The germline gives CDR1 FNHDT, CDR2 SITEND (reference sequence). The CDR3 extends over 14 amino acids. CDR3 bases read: TGTGCCAGCAGTATACGCGGGACAAAATAT. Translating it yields CASSIRGTKY. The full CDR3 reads CASSIRGTKYEQYF.

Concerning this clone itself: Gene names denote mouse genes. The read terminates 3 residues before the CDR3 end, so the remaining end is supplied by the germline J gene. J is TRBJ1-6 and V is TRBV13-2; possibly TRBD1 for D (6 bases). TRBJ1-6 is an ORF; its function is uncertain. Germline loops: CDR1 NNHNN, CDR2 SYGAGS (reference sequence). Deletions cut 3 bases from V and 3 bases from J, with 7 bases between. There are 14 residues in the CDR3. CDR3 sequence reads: CASGGQVYNSPLYF. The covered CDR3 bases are TGTGCCAGCGGTGGACAGGTCTATAATTCGCCC.

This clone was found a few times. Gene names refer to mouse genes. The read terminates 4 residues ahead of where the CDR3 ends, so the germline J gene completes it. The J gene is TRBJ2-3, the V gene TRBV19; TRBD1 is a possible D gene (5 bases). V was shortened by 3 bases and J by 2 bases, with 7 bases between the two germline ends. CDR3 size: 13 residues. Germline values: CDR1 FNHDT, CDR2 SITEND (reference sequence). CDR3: CASSTGNAETLYF. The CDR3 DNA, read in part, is TGTGCCAGCAGTACAGGGAATGCAGAA.

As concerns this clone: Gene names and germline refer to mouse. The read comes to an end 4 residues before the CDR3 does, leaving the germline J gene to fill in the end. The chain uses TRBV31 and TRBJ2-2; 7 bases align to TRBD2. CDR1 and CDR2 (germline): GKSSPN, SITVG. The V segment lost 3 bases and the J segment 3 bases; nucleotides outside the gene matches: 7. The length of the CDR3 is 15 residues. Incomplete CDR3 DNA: TGTGCCTGGAGAGCTGGGGGTTCGGACACCGGG. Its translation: CAWRAGGSDTG. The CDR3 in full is CAWRAGGSDTGQLYF.

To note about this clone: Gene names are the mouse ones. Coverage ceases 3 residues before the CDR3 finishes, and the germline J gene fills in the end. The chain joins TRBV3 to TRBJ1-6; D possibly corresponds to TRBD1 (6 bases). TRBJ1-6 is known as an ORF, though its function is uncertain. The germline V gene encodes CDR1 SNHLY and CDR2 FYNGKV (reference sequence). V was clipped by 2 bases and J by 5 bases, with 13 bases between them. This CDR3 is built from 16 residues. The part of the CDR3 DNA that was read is TGTGCCAGCAGCTTAAACTGGGGGGGCCATAATTCGCCC. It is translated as CASSLNWGGHNSP. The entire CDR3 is CASSLNWGGHNSPLYF.

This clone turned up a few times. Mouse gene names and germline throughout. The CDR3 loop is CASSLLGAEQFF. The sequenced part of the CDR3 DNA is TGTGCTAGCAGTTTATTGGGTGCT. The chain links TRBV29 to TRBJ2-1; D is unclear. The CDR3 extends 4 residues past the end of the read, so its final part is completed from the germline J gene. This CDR3 is 12 amino acids long. From germline, CDR1 is MSHET and CDR2 SYDVDS. V was cut by 1 base and J by 6 bases, with 4 bases left in between.

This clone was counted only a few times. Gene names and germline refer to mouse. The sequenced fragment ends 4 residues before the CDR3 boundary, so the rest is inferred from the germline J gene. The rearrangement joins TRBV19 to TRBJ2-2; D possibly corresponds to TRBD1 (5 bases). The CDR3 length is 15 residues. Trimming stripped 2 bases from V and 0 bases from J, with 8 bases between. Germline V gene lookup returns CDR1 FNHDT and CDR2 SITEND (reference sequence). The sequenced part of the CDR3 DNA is TGTGCCAGCAGTATGGCAGGGTCAAACACCGGG. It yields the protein CASSMAGSNTG. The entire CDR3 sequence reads CASSMAGSNTGQLYF.

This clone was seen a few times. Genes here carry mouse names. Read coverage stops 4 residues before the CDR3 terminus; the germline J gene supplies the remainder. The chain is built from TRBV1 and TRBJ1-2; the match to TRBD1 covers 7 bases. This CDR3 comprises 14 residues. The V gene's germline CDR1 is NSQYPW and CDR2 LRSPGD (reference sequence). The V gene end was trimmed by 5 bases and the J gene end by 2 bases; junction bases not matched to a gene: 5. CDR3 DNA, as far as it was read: TGCACCTGCAGTTCGACAGGGCGGAACTCC. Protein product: CTCSSTGRNS. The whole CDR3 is CTCSSTGRNSDYTF.

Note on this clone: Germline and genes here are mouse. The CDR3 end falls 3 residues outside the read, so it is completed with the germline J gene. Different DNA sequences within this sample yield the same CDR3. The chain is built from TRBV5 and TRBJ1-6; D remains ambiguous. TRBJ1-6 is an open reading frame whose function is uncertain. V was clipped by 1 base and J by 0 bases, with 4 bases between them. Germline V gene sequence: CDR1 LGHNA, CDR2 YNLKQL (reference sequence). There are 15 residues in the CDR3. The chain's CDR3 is CASSQGHSYNSPLYF. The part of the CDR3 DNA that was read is TGTGCCAGCAGCCAAGGACATTCCTATAATTCGCCC.

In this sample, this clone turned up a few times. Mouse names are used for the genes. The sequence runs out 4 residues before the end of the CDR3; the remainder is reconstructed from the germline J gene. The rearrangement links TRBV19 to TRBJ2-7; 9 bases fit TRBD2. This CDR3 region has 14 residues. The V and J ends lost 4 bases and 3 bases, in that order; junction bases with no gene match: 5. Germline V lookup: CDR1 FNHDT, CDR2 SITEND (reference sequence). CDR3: CASSQVLGGYEQYF. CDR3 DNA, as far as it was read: TGTGCCAGCAGTCAAGTACTGGGGGGCTAT.

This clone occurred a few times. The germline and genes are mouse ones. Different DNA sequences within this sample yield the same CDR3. The DNA read from the CDR3 is TGTGCCTGGAGTCGACAGGGGGGAAATTCGCCC. Protein product: CAWSRQGGNSP. The whole CDR3 protein is CAWSRQGGNSPLYF. V and J are TRBV31 and TRBJ1-6; 9 bases are shared with TRBD1. The CDR3 end lies 3 residues beyond the end of the read and is filled in from the germline J gene. TRBJ1-6 falls under the ORF class, with uncertain function. V lost 1 base, J lost 7 bases, and 2 bases stayed unmatched. This CDR3 is 14 amino acids long. Germline CDR1 and CDR2: GKSSPN and SITVG.

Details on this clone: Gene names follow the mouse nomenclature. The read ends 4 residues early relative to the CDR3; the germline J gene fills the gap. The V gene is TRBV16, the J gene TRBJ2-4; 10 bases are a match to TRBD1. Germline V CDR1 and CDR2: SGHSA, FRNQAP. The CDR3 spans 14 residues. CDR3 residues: CPGTGEGGQNTLYF. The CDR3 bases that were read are TGTCCGGGGACAGGGGAAGGGGGACAAAAC.

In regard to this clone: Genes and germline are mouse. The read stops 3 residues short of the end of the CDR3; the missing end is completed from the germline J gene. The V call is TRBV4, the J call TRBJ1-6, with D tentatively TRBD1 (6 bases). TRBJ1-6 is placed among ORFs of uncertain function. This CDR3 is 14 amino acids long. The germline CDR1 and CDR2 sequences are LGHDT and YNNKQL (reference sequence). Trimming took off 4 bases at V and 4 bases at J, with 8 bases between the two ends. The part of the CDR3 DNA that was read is TGTGCCAGCAGCTTACAGGGTTATAATTCGCCC. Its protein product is CASSLQGYNSP. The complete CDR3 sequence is CASSLQGYNSPLYF.

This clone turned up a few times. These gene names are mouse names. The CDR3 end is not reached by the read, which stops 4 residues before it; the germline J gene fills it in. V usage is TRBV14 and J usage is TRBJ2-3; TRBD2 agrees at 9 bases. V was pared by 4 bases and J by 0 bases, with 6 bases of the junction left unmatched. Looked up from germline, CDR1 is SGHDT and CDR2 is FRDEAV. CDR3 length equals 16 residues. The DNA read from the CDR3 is TGTGCCAGCAGTCCCGACTGGGGGCCTAGTGCAGAA. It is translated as CASSPDWGPSAE. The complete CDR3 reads CASSPDWGPSAETLYF.

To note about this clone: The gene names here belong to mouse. The CDR3 bases that were read are TGTGCCAGCGGCCCGGGACAAAAAAACTCC. The encoded protein is CASGPGQKNS. The whole CDR3 sequence reads CASGPGQKNSDYTF. This chain joins TRBV13-2 and TRBJ1-2; weak D call: TRBD1 (6 bases). The read comes to an end 4 residues before the CDR3 does, leaving the germline J gene to fill in the end. The germline V gene encodes CDR1 NNHNN and CDR2 SYGAGS (reference sequence). CDR3 size: 14 residues. V lost 5 bases and J 1 base, leaving 12 bases between the germline ends.

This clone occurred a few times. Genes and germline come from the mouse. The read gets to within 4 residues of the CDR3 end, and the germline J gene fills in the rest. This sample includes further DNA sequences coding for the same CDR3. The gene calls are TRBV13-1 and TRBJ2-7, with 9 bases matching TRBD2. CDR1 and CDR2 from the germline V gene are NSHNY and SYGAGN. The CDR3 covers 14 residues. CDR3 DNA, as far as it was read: TGTGCCAGCAGTGATAGGGGACTGGGATAT. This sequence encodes CASSDRGLGY. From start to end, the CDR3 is CASSDRGLGYEQYF.

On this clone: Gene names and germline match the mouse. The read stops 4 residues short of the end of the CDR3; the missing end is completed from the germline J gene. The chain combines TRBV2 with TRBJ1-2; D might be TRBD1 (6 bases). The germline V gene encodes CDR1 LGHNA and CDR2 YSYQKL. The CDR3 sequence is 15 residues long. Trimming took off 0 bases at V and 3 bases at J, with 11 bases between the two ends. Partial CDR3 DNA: TGTGCCAGCAGCCAAGAAGGGGGGGGCCACTCC. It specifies CASSQEGGGHS. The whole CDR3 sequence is CASSQEGGGHSDYTF.

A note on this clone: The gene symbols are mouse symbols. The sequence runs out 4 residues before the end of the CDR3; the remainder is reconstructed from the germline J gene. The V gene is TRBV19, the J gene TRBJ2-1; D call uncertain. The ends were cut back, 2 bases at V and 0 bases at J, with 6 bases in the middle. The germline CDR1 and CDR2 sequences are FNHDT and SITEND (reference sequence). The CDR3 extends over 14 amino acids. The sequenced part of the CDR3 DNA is TGTGCCAGCAGTATCCCATATAACTATGCT. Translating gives CASSIPYNYA. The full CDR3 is CASSIPYNYAEQFF.

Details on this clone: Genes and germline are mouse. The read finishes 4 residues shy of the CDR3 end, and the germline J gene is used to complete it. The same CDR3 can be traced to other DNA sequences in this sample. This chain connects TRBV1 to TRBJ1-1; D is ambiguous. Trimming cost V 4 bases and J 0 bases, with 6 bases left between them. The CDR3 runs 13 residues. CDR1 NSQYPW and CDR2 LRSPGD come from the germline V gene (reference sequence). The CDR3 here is CTCSGQANTEVFF. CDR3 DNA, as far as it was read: TGCACCTGCAGTGGTCAAGCAAACACA.

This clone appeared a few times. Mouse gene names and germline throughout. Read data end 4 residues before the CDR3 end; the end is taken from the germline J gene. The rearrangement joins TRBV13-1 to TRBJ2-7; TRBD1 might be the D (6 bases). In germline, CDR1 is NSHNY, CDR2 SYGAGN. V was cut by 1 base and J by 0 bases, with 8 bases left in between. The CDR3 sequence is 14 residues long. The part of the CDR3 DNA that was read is TGTGCCAGCAGTGATAAAGGGGGCTCCTAT. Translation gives CASSDKGGSY. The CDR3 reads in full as CASSDKGGSYEQYF.